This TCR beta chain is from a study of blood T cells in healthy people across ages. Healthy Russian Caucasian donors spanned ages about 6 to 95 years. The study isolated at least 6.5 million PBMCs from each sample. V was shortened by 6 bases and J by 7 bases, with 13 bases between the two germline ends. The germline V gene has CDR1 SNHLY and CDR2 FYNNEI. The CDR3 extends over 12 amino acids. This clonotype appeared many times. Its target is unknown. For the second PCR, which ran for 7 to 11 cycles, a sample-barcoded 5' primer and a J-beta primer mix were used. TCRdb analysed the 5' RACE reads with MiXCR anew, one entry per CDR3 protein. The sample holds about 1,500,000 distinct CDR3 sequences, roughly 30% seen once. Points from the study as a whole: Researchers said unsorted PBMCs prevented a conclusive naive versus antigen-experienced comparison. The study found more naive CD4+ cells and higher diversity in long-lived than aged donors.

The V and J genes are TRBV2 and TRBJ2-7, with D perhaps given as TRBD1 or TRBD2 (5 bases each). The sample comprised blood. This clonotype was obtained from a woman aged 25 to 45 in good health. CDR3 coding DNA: TGTGCCAGCAGGGGACCTATGGGAGAGCAGTACTTC. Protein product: CASRGPMGEQYF.